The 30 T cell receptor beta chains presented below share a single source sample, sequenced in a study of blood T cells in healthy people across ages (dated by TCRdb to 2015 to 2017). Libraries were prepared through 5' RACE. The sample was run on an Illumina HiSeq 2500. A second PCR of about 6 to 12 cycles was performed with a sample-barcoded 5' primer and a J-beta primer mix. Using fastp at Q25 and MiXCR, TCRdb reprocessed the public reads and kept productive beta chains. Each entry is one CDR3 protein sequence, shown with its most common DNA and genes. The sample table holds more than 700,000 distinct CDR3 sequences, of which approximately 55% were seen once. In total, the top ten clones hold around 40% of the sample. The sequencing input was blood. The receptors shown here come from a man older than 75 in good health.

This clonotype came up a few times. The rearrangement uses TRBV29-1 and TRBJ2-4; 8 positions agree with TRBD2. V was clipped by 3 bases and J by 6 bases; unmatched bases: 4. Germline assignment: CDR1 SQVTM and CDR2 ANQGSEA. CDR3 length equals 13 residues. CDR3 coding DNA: TGCAGCGTTGATCCGGGGGGGGGAAACATTCAGTACTTC. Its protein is CSVDPGGGNIQYF.

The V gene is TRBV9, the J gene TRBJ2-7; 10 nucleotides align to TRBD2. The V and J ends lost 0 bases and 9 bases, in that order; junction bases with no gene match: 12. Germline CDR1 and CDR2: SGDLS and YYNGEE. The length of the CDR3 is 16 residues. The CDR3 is CASSVGGGTSASGQYF. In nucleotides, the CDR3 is TGTGCCAGCAGCGTAGGAGGGGGGACTAGCGCCAGCGGGCAGTACTTC.

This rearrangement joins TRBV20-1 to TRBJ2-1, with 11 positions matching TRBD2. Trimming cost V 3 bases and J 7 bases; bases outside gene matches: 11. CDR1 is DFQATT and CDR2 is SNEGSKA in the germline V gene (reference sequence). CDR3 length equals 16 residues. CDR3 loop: CSASLSTSGSRNEQFF. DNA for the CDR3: TGCAGTGCTAGCCTCTCAACTAGCGGGAGCAGGAATGAGCAGTTCTTC.

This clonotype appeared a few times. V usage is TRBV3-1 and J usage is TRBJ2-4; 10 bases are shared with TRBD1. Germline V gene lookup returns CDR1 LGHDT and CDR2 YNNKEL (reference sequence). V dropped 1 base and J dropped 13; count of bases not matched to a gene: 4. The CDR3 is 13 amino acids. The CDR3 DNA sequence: TGTGCCAGCAGCCAAGCAGGGACAGGGGAGCAGTACTTC. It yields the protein CASSQAGTGEQYF.

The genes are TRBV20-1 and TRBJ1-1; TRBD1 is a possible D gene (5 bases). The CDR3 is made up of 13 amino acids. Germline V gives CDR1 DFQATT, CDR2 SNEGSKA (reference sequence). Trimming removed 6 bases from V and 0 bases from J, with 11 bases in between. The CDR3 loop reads CSAPGPLNTEAFF. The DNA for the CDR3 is TGCAGTGCCCCGGGACCGCTGAACACTGAAGCTTTCTTT.

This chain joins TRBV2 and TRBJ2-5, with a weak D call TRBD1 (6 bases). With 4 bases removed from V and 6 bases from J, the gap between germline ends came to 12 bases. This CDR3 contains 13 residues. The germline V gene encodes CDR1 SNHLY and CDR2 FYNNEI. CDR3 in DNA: TGTGCCAGCAGTGCTCGACAGGTCCAGACCCAGTACTTC. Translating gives CASSARQVQTQYF. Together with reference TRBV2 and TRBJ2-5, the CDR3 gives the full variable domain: EPEVTQTPSHQVTQMGQEVILRCVPISNHLYFYWYRQILGQKVEFLVSFYNNEISEKSEIFDDQFSVERPDGSNFTLKIRSTKLEDSAMYFCASSARQVQTQYFGPGTRLLVL.

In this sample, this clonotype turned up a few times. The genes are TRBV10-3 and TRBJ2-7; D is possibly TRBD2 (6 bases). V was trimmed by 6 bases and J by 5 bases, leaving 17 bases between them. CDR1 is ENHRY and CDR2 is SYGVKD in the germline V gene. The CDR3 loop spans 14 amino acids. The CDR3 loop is CAISRDGGWDEQYF. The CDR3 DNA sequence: TGTGCCATCAGCCGGGACGGGGGTTGGGACGAGCAGTACTTC.

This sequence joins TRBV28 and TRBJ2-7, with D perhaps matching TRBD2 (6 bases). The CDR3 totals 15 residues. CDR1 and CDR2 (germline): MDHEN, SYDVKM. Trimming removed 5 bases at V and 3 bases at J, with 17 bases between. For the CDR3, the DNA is TGTGCCAGCAGTACAACCGCGGGGAGCTACTACGAGCAGTACTTC. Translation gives CASSTTAGSYYEQYF. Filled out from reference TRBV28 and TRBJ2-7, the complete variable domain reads DVKVTQSSRYLVKRTGEKVFLECVQDMDHENMFWYRQDPGLGLRLIYFSYDVKMKEKGDIPEGYSVSREKKERFSLILESASTNQTSMYLCASSTTAGSYYEQYFGPGTRLTVT.

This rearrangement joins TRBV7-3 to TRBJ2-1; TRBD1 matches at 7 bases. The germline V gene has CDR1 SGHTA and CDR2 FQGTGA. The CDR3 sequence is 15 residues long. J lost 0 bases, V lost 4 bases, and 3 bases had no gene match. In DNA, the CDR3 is TGTGCCAGCAGCTCGCAGGGGGTCTCCTACAATGAGCAGTTCTTC. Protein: CASSSQGVSYNEQFF.

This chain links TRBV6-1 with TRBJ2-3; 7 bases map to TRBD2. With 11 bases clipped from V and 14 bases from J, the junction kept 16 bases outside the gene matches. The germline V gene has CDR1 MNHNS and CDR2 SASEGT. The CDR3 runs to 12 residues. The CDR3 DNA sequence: TGTGCCGCGCAGAGGGAGGGCTTATACGCGTATTTT. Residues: CAAQREGLYAYF.

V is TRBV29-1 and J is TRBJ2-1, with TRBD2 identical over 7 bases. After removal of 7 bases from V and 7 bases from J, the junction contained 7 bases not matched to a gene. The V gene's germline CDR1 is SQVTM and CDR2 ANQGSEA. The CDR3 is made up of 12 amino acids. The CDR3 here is CSAGEGKNEQFF. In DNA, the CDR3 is TGCAGCGCCGGGGAGGGTAAAAATGAGCAGTTCTTC.

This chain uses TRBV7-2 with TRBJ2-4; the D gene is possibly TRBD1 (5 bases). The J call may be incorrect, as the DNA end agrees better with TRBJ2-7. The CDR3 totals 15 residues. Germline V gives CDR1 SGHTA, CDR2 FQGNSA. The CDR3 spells CASSPERQGRSEQYF. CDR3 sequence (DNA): TGTGCCAGCAGCCCCGAGAGGCAGGGTCGAAGCGAGCAGTACTTC.

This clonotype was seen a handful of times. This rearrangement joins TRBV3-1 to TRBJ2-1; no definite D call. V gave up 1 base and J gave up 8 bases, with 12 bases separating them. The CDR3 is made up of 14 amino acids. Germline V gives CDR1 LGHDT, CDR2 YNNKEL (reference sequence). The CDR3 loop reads CASSQANKGYEQFF. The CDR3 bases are TGTGCCAGCAGCCAAGCGAACAAGGGCTATGAGCAGTTCTTC.

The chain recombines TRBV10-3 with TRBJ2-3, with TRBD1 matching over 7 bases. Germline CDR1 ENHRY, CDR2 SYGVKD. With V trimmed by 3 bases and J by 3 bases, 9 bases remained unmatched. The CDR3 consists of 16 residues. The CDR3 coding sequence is TGTGCCATCAGTGACCCTAGACAGGGCCCTACAGATACGCAGTATTTT. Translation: CAISDPRQGPTDTQYF.

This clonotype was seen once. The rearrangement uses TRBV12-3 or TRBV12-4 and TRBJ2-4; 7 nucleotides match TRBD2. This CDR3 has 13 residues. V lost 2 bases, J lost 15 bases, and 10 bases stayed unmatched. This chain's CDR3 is CASSLLASGPRYF. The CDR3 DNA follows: TGTGCCAGCAGTTTATTGGCTAGCGGTCCTCGGTACTTC.

The CDR3 DNA follows: TGTGCCAGCAGCTCCTTACAGGGGGCACGTGTTGAAGCTTTCTTT. Translated, it gives CASSSLQGARVEAFF. This sequence joins TRBV11-2 and TRBJ1-1; 9 bases align to TRBD1. J lost 7 bases, V lost 4 bases, and 10 bases had no gene match. There are 15 residues in the CDR3. Per germline, CDR1 SGHAT and CDR2 FQNNGV.

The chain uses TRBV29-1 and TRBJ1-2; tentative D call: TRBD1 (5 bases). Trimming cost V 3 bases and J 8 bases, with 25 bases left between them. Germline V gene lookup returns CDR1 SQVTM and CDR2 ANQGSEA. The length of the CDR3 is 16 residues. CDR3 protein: CSVDGGSGSNAMGYTF. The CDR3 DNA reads TGCAGCGTTGATGGGGGTTCGGGCTCCAACGCTATGGGCTACACCTTC.

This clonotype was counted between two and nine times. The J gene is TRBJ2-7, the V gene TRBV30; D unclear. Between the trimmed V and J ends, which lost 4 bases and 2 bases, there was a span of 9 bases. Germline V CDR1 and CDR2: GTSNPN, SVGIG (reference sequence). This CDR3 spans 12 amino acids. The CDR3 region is CAWIRSTYEQYF. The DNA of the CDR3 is TGTGCCTGGATCAGGAGTACCTACGAGCAGTACTTC. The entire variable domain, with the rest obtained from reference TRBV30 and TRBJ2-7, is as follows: SQTIHQWPATLVQPVGSPLSLECTVEGTSNPNLYWYRQAAGRGLQLLFYSVGIGQISSEVPQNLSASRPQDRQFILSSKKLLLSDSGFYLCAWIRSTYEQYFGPGTRLTVT.

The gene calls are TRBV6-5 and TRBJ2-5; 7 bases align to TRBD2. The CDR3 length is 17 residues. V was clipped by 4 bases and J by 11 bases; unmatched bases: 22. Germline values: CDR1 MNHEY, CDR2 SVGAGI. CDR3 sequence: CASSSFTSGNPYNEQYF. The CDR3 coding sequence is TGTGCCAGCAGTTCCTTTACGAGCGGGAATCCCTACAATGAGCAGTACTTC.

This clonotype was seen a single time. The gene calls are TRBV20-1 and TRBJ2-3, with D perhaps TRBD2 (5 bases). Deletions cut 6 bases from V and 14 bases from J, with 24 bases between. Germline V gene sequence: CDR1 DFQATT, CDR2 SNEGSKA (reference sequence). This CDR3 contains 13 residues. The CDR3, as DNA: TGCAGTGCCAGTGGCCAGAGCGGCAGAGACGCGTATTTT. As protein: CSASGQSGRDAYF.

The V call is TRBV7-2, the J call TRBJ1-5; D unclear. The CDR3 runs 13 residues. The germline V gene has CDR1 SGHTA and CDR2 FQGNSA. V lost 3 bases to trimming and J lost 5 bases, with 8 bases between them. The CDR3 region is CASSLNMYQPQHF. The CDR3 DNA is TGTGCCAGCAGCTTGAATATGTATCAGCCCCAGCATTTT.

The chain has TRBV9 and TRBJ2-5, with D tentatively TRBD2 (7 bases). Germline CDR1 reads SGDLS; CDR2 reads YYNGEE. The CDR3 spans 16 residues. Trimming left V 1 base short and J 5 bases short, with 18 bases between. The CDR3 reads CASSVRGGGGDETQYF. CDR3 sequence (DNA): TGTGCCAGCAGCGTAAGGGGGGGAGGAGGGGACGAGACCCAGTACTTC.

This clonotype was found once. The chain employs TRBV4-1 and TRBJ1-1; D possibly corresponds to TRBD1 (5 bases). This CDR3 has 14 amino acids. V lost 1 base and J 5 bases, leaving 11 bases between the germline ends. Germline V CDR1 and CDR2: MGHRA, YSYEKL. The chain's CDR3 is CASSQVGRDTEAFF. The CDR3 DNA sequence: TGCGCCAGCAGCCAAGTCGGCAGGGATACTGAAGCTTTCTTT.

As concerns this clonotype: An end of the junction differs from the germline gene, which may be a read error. The CDR3 DNA is TGTGCCAACAGTGCCGGGACTAGCGGGAGTTCGGGATACGCGTATTTT. It translates to CANSAGTSGSSGYAYF. This chain connects TRBV6-1 to TRBJ2-3; 14 bases agree with TRBD2. Germline CDR1 and CDR2: MNHNS and SASEGT. The CDR3 has 16 amino acids.

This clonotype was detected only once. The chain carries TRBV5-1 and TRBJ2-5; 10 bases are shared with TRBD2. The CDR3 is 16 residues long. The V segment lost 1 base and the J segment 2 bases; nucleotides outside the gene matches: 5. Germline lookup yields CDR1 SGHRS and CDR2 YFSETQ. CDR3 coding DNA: TGCGCCAGCAGCTTGACGGGAGCGGGAGGGCAAGAGACCCAGTACTTC. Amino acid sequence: CASSLTGAGGQETQYF.

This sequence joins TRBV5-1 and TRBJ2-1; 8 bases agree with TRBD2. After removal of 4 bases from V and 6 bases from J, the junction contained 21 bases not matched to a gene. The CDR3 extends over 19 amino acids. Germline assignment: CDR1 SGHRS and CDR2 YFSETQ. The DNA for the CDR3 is TGCGCCAGCAGCCCGGGGGTGGGTCCTGGGACTAGTGGCCGCAATGAGCAGTTCTTC. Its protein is CASSPGVGPGTSGRNEQFF.

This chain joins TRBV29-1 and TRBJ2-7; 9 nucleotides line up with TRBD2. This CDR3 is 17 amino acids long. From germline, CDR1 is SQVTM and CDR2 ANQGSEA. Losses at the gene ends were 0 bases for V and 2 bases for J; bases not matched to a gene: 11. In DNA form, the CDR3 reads TGCAGCGTTGAAGATCGGGGAGGGGTAGCGGGAGCCTACGAGCAGTACTTC. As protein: CSVEDRGGVAGAYEQYF.

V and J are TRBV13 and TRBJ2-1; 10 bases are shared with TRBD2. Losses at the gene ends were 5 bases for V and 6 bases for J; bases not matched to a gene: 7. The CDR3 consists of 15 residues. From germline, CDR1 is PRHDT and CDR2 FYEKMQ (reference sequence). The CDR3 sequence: CASSRSGGALNEQFF. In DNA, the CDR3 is TGTGCCAGCAGCCGAAGCGGGGGGGCCCTCAATGAGCAGTTCTTC.

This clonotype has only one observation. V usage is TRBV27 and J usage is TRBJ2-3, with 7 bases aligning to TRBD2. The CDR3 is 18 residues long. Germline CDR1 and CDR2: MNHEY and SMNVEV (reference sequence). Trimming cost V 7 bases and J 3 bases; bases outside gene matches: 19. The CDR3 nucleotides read TGTGCCAGCACTCCCTCGTTTGGGGGAGGGCCTTGGACAGATACGCAGTATTTT. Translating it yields CASTPSFGGGPWTDTQYF.

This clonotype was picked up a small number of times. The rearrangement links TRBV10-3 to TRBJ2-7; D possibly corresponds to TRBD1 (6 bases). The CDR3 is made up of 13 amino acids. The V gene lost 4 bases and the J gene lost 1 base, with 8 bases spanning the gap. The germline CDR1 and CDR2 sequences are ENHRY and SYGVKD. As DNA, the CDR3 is TGTGCCATCAGTGTAGGGGGATCCTACGAGCAGTACTTC. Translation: CAISVGGSYEQYF.